One and the same sample provided the 14 T cell receptor beta chains below, sequenced in a study of T cells in Graves' hyperthyroidism and ophthalmopathy. Regions amplified from RNA transcripts were the TCR beta CDR3 regions. HTBI primers were employed in a first-round RT-PCR of the TCR CDR3. TCRdb independently ran MiXCR on the multiplex PCR reads; one entry per CDR3 protein. The sample contains a few hundred thousand distinct CDR3 sequences, approximately 13% of which appear only once. Sequences were obtained from blood. Receptors were obtained from a woman in her late teens or twenties with Graves' hyperthyroidism.

The rearrangement uses TRBV29-1 and TRBJ2-1, with 16 bases aligning to TRBD2. Per the germline V gene, CDR1 is SQVTM and CDR2 is ANQGSEA. V trimming: 0 bases; J trimming: 9 bases; junction bases outside the gene matches: 2. There are 15 residues in the CDR3. In DNA form, the CDR3 reads TGCAGCGTTGAAGAGGGGACTAGCGGGGGGGGTGAGCAGTTCTTC. Translating gives CSVEEGTSGGGEQFF.

The V and J genes are TRBV20-1 and TRBJ2-3; maybe TRBD2 (5 bases). Trimming removed 3 bases at V and 0 bases at J, with 10 bases between. CDR3 size: 14 residues. Germline CDR1 reads DFQATT; CDR2 reads SNEGSKA (reference sequence). CDR3: CSASPGGSTDTQYF. For the CDR3, the DNA is TGCAGTGCTAGCCCTGGCGGGAGCACAGATACGCAGTATTTT.

The chain carries TRBV11-2 and TRBJ2-1, with D perhaps being TRBD1 or TRBD2 (5 bases each). Deletions cut 6 bases from V and 6 bases from J, with 21 bases between. Looked up from germline, CDR1 is SGHAT and CDR2 is FQNNGV. The CDR3 has 16 amino acids. In DNA form, the CDR3 reads TGTGCCAGCAGGGCGCTTAGGGGAGCCTCTCGCAATGAGCAGTTCTTC. This translates into CASRALRGASRNEQFF. Combining the CDR3 with reference TRBV11-2 and TRBJ2-1 gives the whole variable domain EAGVAQSPRYKIIEKRQSVAFWCNPISGHATLYWYQQILGQGPKLLIQFQNNGVVDDSQLPKDRFSAERLKGVDSTLKIQPAKLEDSAVYLCASRALRGASRNEQFFGPGTRLTVL.

This clonotype was observed many times. V and J are TRBV7-2 and TRBJ2-5; TRBD2 is a possible D gene (5 bases). The CDR3 consists of 15 residues. CDR1 SGHTA and CDR2 FQGNSA come from the germline V gene. The germline V and J ends were trimmed by 5 bases and 4 bases, with 17 bases remaining between them. The CDR3 nucleotides are TGTGCCAGCAGCGACCGAGGGCGGGCTCCAGAGACCCAGTACTTC. Amino acid sequence: CASSDRGRAPETQYF.

On this clonotype: A junction end diverges from the germline sequence, so it may reflect a read error. The J gene is TRBJ2-1, the V gene TRBV15; 9 bases are a match to TRBD2. Germline values: CDR1 LNHNV, CDR2 YYDKDF (reference sequence). This CDR3 is 17 amino acids long. CDR3 amino acids: CATRRASGTSSYNEQFF. DNA of the CDR3: TGTGCCACCAGGAGAGCTAGCGGGACCTCCTCCTACAATGAGCAGTTCTTC.

This clonotype was observed a few times. V gene TRBV25-1 combines with J gene TRBJ2-2; D possibly matches TRBD1 or TRBD2 (5 bases each). V dropped 5 bases and J dropped 6 bases, with 16 bases sitting between them. Germline lookup yields CDR1 MGHDK and CDR2 SYGVNS. The CDR3 totals 15 residues. The CDR3 sequence is CASSRVVSGPGELFF. The DNA for the CDR3 is TGTGCCAGCAGTAGAGTGGTGTCGGGGCCCGGGGAGCTGTTTTTT.

The V call is TRBV9, the J call TRBJ2-5; 8 bases map to TRBD2. V lost 5 bases to trimming and J lost 1 base; unmatched junction nucleotides: 7. This CDR3 has 15 amino acids. From germline, CDR1 is SGDLS and CDR2 YYNGEE. In DNA form, the CDR3 reads TGTGCCAGCAGTCGAGCGGGGGACGGCCAAGAGACCCAGTACTTC. Translation: CASSRAGDGQETQYF.

This clonotype was observed at least ten times. V gene TRBV18 combines with J gene TRBJ2-5; D unclear. CDR1 KGHSH and CDR2 LQKENI come from the germline V gene. The V and J ends lost 0 bases and 5 bases respectively, with 7 bases between them. The CDR3 covers 13 residues. CDR3 sequence: CASSPPSGETQYF. The CDR3 region has the DNA TGTGCCAGCTCACCACCATCCGGCGAGACCCAGTACTTC.

This clonotype was observed a handful of times. The chain combines TRBV27 with TRBJ2-7; 7 nucleotides line up with TRBD1. J gave up 2 bases and V 5 bases, and 6 bases lay outside the gene matches. The germline gives CDR1 MNHEY, CDR2 SMNVEV (reference sequence). CDR3 size: 14 residues. The CDR3 region is CASSPGTVPYEQYF. DNA for the CDR3: TGTGCCAGCAGTCCCGGGACAGTGCCCTACGAGCAGTACTTC.

V usage is TRBV28 and J usage is TRBJ2-3, with 9 positions matching TRBD1. Trimming at V came to 6 bases and at J to 3 bases, leaving 7 bases not matched to a gene. The germline CDR1 and CDR2 sequences are MDHEN and SYDVKM. The CDR3 spans 15 residues. The CDR3 loop is CASRGTGSETDTQYF. CDR3 DNA: TGTGCCAGCAGGGGGACAGGGTCGGAGACAGATACGCAGTATTTT.

The sample holds a few counts of this clonotype. The chain employs TRBV5-1 and TRBJ2-5; 11 bases map to TRBD2. With V trimmed by 4 bases and J by 5 bases, 7 bases remained unmatched. Germline values: CDR1 SGHRS, CDR2 YFSETQ. The length of the CDR3 is 15 residues. CDR3 region: CASSTLAGGGETQYF. DNA of the CDR3: TGCGCCAGCAGCACGCTAGCGGGGGGCGGGGAGACCCAGTACTTC.

Notes on this clonotype: A much larger clone differs from this one at a single base, so this may be a read error. No conserved phenylalanine or tryptophan ends this CDR3, so it is likely a read error. The V and J genes are TRBV24-1 and TRBJ1-2; 10 bases agree with TRBD1. The CDR3 is 14 residues long. Unmatched junction bases numbered 5, after V lost 4 bases and J lost 7 bases. CDR1 and CDR2 from the germline V gene are KGHDR and SFDVKD. The CDR3 protein is CATSDKTGGVGYTL. The CDR3 DNA reads as TGTGCCACCAGTGACAAGACAGGGGGCGTTGGCTACACCCTC.

About this clonotype: This may be a read error: a much more frequent sequence differs by one nucleotide. The gene calls are TRBV7-2 and TRBJ2-2, with a possible D match to TRBD1 (8 bases). V was pared by 3 bases and J by 13 bases, with 18 bases between. The CDR3 runs 14 residues. CDR1 is SGHTA, CDR2 FQGNSA, per germline. The DNA for the CDR3 is TGTGCCAGCAGCTTGTACAGGGGGGGCGAGGGGCTGTTTTTT. This codes for CASSLYRGGEGLFF.

The rearrangement uses TRBV24-1 and TRBJ2-6, with D possibly matching TRBD1 (6 bases). CDR1 is KGHDR and CDR2 is SFDVKD in the germline V gene. The CDR3 covers 15 residues. Trimming took off 3 bases at V and 2 bases at J, with 7 bases between the two ends. The CDR3 sequence is CATSDHRAGANVLTF. For the CDR3, the DNA is TGTGCCACCAGTGATCACAGGGCTGGGGCCAACGTCCTGACTTTC.